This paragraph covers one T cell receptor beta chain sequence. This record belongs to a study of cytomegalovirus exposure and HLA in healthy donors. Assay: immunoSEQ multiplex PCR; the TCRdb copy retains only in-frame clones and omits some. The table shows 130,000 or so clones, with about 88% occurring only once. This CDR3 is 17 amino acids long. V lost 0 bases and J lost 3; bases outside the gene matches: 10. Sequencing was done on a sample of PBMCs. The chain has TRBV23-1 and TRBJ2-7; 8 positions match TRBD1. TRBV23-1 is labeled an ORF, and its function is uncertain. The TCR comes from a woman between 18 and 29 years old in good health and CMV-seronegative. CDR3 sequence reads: CASSQSGDRTRFYEQYF. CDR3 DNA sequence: TGCGCCAGCAGTCAATCGGGGGACAGGACCCGATTCTACGAGCAGTACTTC.